Listed below are T cell receptor beta chains from one sample, sequenced in a study of CD8+CD57+ T cells in acquired aplastic anemia. TCRdb re-called the reads with MiXCR, one entry per CDR3 protein. The sample has roughly 280,000 distinct CDR3 sequences; under 65% are singletons. The specimen was sorted CD4+, CD8+, or CD8+CD57+ T cells (not recorded which) from PBMCs. All receptors come from a human donor with aplastic anemia. Each CDR3 is given with its conserved first and last residue. The order of the fields is D gene, V gene, J gene, clone size, CDR3 DNA, CDR3 protein. A D gene is named only where the DNA matches it firmly. Size is stated for part of the rows, as once, few or many counts, or as a class when the clone is expanded.

>.|TRBV20-1|TRBJ1-5|few
TGCAGTGCTAGTCAGGTGGGGGAACAGCCCCAGCATTTT
CSASQVGEQPQHF
>TRBD2|TRBV19|TRBJ2-1|.
TGTGCCAGTAGGGGAAGTACTATAGCGGGGAGGACTTACAATGAGCAGTTCTTC
CASRGSTIAGRTYNEQFF
>TRBD1|TRBV18|TRBJ2-3|.
TGTGCCAGCTCACCTTCAGACAGGGGCGGCACGCAGTATTTT
CASSPSDRGGTQYF
>.|TRBV6-1|TRBJ2-1|many
TGTGCCAGCAGTGCGGGGGGCTCAGACAATGAGCAGTTCTTC
CASSAGGSDNEQFF
>.|TRBV6-6|TRBJ2-5|.
TGTGCCCTCGGGGGGCCGGTAGAGACCCAGTACTTC
CALGGPVETQYF
>.|TRBV5-1|TRBJ2-5|.
TGCGCCAGCAGCTTGGGTGCTGCGGGACAGATCCAAGAGACCCAGTACTTC
CASSLGAAGQIQETQYF
>.|TRBV7-6|TRBJ1-6|.
TGTGCCAGCAGCTTAGGGCTAGAGAGGTCACCCCTCCACTTT
CASSLGLERSPLHF
>.|TRBV7-2|TRBJ1-4|.
TGTGCCAGCAGCCCCCGTCCAGGGAATGAAAAACTGTTTTTT
CASSPRPGNEKLFF
>.|TRBV2|TRBJ2-7|.
TGTGCCAGCAGTGACAGTTTGGGGGCCTACGAGCAGTACTTC
CASSDSLGAYEQYF
>.|TRBV15|TRBJ1-1|.
TGTGCCACCAGCATTAAGAGGGGTCCGGAAGCTTTCTTT
CATSIKRGPEAFF
>TRBD2|TRBV12-3/TRBV12-4|TRBJ2-2|many
TGTGCCAGCAGTGTACAGCGGGGGGGCGCCGGGGAGCTGTTTTTT
CASSVQRGGAGELFF
>TRBD1|TRBV7-2|TRBJ1-6|.
TGTGCCAGCAGCTTAGGACAGGGAGGTTCACCCCCCCACTTT
CASSLGQGGSPPHF
>.|TRBV20-1|TRBJ1-2|few
TGCAGTGCTAGAGATCTCAGAGATGGCTACACCTTC
CSARDLRDGYTF
>TRBD1|TRBV20-1|TRBJ2-7|.
TGCAGTGCACTTGGACAGGGAAAGGAGCAGTACTTC
CSALGQGKEQYF
>.|TRBV7-2|TRBJ1-4|many
TGTGCCAGCAGCTTAGGCTCGGTTGACGAAAAACTGTTTTTT
CASSLGSVDEKLFF
>.|TRBV12-3/TRBV12-4|TRBJ2-1|.
TGTGCCAGCAGTTTAGAGGGACGAGGAAAGTTCTTC
CASSLEGRGKFF
>.|TRBV25-1|TRBJ1-1|many
TGTGCCAGCAGTGAATATCGCCAAGCTTTCTTT
CASSEYRQAFF
>TRBD2|TRBV7-9|TRBJ2-3|many
TGTGCCAGCAGTTCCCTCCTAGCGGAAAGCACAGATACGCAGTATTTT
CASSSLLAESTDTQYF
>.|TRBV20-1|TRBJ1-5|many
TGCAGTGCTAGAATCCAAAGATATAGCAATCAGCCCCAGCATTTT
CSARIQRYSNQPQHF
>.|TRBV19|TRBJ2-5|many
TGTGCCAGTAGTATTACGGGGCAAGAGACCCAGTACTTC
CASSITGQETQYF
>.|TRBV7-2|TRBJ2-3|.
TGTGCCAGCAGCATTACCGGGACTGTGAGATCGGATACGCAGTATTTT
CASSITGTVRSDTQYF
>.|TRBV9|TRBJ1-5|.
TGTGCCAGCAGCCCAGAAGGGGTGCAGCCCCAGCATTTT
CASSPEGVQPQHF
>.|TRBV6-1|TRBJ2-7|many
TGTGCCAGCAGTGAATCTCTCGTCGAGCAGTACTTC
CASSESLVEQYF
>TRBD1|TRBV9|TRBJ2-7|many
TGTGCCAGCAGCCCCGGACAGGACCCAGCCTACGAGCAGTACTTC
CASSPGQDPAYEQYF
>TRBD2|TRBV20-1|TRBJ2-5|.
TGCAGTGCTAGCCGACTAGCTTACCAAGAGACCCAGTACTTC
CSASRLAYQETQYF
>.|TRBV5-1|TRBJ2-2|.
TGCGCCAGCAGCTTGGTAACCGAAAACACCGGGGAGCTGTTTTTT
CASSLVTENTGELFF
>.|TRBV6-5|TRBJ1-6|many
TGTGCCAGCAGGTGGGGCAGGGGCCTATCACCCCTCCACTTT
CASRWGRGLSPLHF
>TRBD2|TRBV7-3|TRBJ2-1|few
TGTGCCAGCAGCATGGGACTAGCGGGAGGTAGGAATGAGCAGTTCTTC
CASSMGLAGGRNEQFF
>.|TRBV7-8|TRBJ2-7|few
TGTGCCAGCAGCCCCCCAGGGACCTACGAGCAGTACTTC
CASSPPGTYEQYF
>.|TRBV2|TRBJ1-5|.
TGTGCCAGCAGTGATCTAGGGGGAAATCAGCCCCAGCATTTT
CASSDLGGNQPQHF
>.|TRBV7-9|TRBJ2-6|.
TGTGCCAGCAGCTCGACAAGGGGCTCTGGGGCCAACGTCCTGACTTTC
CASSSTRGSGANVLTF
>.|TRBV20-1|TRBJ2-3|.
TGCAGTGCTAGAACCGCCTTTACGCAGTATTTT
CSARTAFTQYF
>.|TRBV11-2|TRBJ2-2|many
TGTGCCAGCAGCCAAAGGGGGGGCAGGGGGACCGGGGAGCTGTTTTTT
CASSQRGGRGTGELFF
>.|TRBV7-9|TRBJ2-5|.
TGTGCCAGCAGCGTCGTGAGGGGTAGGGAGACCCAGTACTTC
CASSVVRGRETQYF
>.|TRBV29-1|TRBJ1-4|.
TGCAGCGTTGGAAGCCCTTCGGGGGGGCGGCCGGAAAAACTGTTTTTT
CSVGSPSGGRPEKLFF
>.|TRBV7-3|TRBJ2-1|.
TGTGCCAGCAGCTTTAGCGAGGACCAGTTCTTC
CASSFSEDQFF
>.|TRBV20-1|TRBJ1-1|many
TGCAGTGCTAGTGGCCCCTGGGGAGGGCGACTAACGCGAAACACTGAAGCTTTCTTT
CSASGPWGGRLTRNTEAFF
>.|TRBV6-5|TRBJ2-1|many
TGTGCCAGCAGGCAAGACAATGAGCAGTTCTTC
CASRQDNEQFF
>.|TRBV27|TRBJ1-1|.
TGTGCCAGCAGTACAGGGTTTGAAGCTTTCTTT
CASSTGFEAFF
>.|TRBV7-2|TRBJ1-4|.
TGTGCCAGCAGGATAGTCCTCCAAGGGAAACTGTTTTTT
CASRIVLQGKLFF
>.|TRBV7-2|TRBJ1-4|many
TGTGCCAGCAGCCCCCAACAGGGTGAAAAACTGTTTTTT
CASSPQQGEKLFF
>.|TRBV6-1|TRBJ1-3|many
TGTGCCAGCAGTGAAAATGGGAACACTGGAAACACCATATATTTT
CASSENGNTGNTIYF
>.|TRBV19|TRBJ2-7|.
TGTGCCAGTAGTTACAGCGAAAGCTCCTACGAGCAGTACTTC
CASSYSESSYEQYF
>.|TRBV20-1|TRBJ2-7|.
TGCAGTGCTAGGTCCGGGACAAGGGCCTACGAGCAGTACTTC
CSARSGTRAYEQYF
>.|TRBV5-1|TRBJ2-2|.
TGCGCCAGCAGCCCGGATGGACCCGTCGAGGGTGAGCTGTTTTTT
CASSPDGPVEGELFF
>TRBD1|TRBV18|TRBJ1-2|many
TGTGCCAGCTCAATTACAGGGGATGGCTACACCTTC
CASSITGDGYTF
>.|TRBV10-2|TRBJ1-6|few
TGCGCCAGCAGTGAGTCGCGGCGGTCTGGGTCACCCCTCCACTTT
CASSESRRSGSPLHF
>TRBD2|TRBV15|TRBJ2-1|.
TGTGCCACCAGCAGAGTACTAGCGGGGGCCAATGAGCAGTTCTTC
CATSRVLAGANEQFF
>TRBD1|TRBV10-3|TRBJ1-2|few
TGTGCCATCAGTGCTTTGGACAGGGCGGGCTACACCTTC
CAISALDRAGYTF
>.|TRBV7-8|TRBJ2-7|.
TGTGCCAGCAGCTTTTTAACCTACGAGCAGTACTTC
CASSFLTYEQYF
>TRBD1|TRBV6-1|TRBJ1-6|many
TGTGCCAGCAGTGAAGCCCCAGGGGGGGCACAATTTTCACCCCTCCACTTT
CASSEAPGGAQFSPLHF
>.|TRBV5-8|TRBJ1-5|many
TGTGCCAGCAGCAGGCTCAATCAGCCCCAGCATTTT
CASSRLNQPQHF
>.|TRBV2|TRBJ1-2|.
TGTGCCAGCACCGAGACAGTTAACTATGGCTACACCTTC
CASTETVNYGYTF
>.|TRBV7-2|TRBJ1-1|many
TGTGCCAGCAGCTTAGACCGGGGGGTCGCTGAAGCTTTCTTT
CASSLDRGVAEAFF
>.|TRBV7-3|TRBJ2-1|many
TGTGCCAGCAGCCCCCAAAGCGGCCATGAGCAGTTCTTC
CASSPQSGHEQFF
>TRBD1|TRBV10-3|TRBJ1-1|many
TGTGCCATCAGGGACAGGGAGGACCCGAGGTCGAACACTGAAGCTTTCTTT
CAIRDREDPRSNTEAFF
>.|TRBV20-1|TRBJ2-5|.
TGCAGTGCCAAGGACAACCAAGAGACCCAGTACTTC
CSAKDNQETQYF
>.|TRBV7-2|TRBJ1-4|.
TGTGCCAGCAGCTTCTCTAGCGGGGGGGTTGAAAAACTGTTTTTT
CASSFSSGGVEKLFF
>.|TRBV2|TRBJ1-5|.
TGTGCCAGCAGGGAAGGGACAACTAGCAATCAGCCCCAGCATTTT
CASREGTTSNQPQHF
>.|TRBV10-3|TRBJ2-3|.
TGTGCCTCGGAGACTAGTTTGTCGACGCAGTATTTT
CASETSLSTQYF